The 9 T cell receptor beta chains presented below share a single source sample, sequenced in a study of blood T cell repertoires in COVID-19. Clones were read by immunoSEQ multiplex PCR, and TCRdb kept only the in-frame ones, dropping some. Of 300,000 to 450,000 clones listed, around 87% are singletons. Sequencing used PBMCs or T cells enriched from blood (not recorded which). Every receptor here comes from a man under 40 who had recovered from COVID-19.

The rearrangement uses TRBV15 and TRBJ1-2; D unclear. The CDR3 consists of 14 residues. CDR1 LNHNV and CDR2 YYDKDF come from the germline V gene (reference sequence). V was shortened by 1 base and J by 7 bases, with 13 bases between the two germline ends. CDR3 sequence: CATSRGQPSGGYTF. CDR3 nucleotides: TGTGCCACCAGCAGAGGGCAGCCATCGGGTGGCTACACCTTC.

The chain joins TRBV5-4 to TRBJ2-5; D is possibly TRBD2 (7 bases). The germline gives CDR1 SGHNT, CDR2 YYREEE (reference sequence). Trimming cost V 6 bases and J 5 bases, with 14 bases left between them. The CDR3 consists of 13 residues. The CDR3 region has the DNA TGTGCCAGCAACTTAAGGGGGGGGGAGACCCAGTACTTC. The encoded protein is CASNLRGGETQYF.

The V gene is TRBV10-1, the J gene TRBJ2-1, with D maybe TRBD1 (6 bases). CDR3 length equals 13 residues. Looked up from germline, CDR1 is WNHNN and CDR2 is SYGVQD (reference sequence). V lost 5 bases and J 2 bases, leaving 7 bases between the germline ends. CDR3 loop: CASSQGPYNEQFF. The CDR3 DNA sequence: TGCGCCAGCAGTCAGGGGCCCTACAATGAGCAGTTCTTC.

This clone occurred once. The chain employs TRBV11-3 and TRBJ2-3, with 8 bases aligning to TRBD2. The CDR3 sequence is 16 residues long. J lost 3 bases, V lost 5 bases, and 10 bases had no gene match. Germline CDR1 and CDR2: SGHNT and YENEEA. CDR3 DNA sequence: TGTGCCAGCAGCGGCGCCGACGGGGGGGCGACAGATACGCAGTATTTT. It yields the protein CASSGADGGATDTQYF.

The chain has TRBV24-1 and TRBJ1-3, with a possible D match to TRBD1 (5 bases). Germline loops: CDR1 KGHDR, CDR2 SFDVKD. This CDR3 region has 19 residues. V lost 3 bases to trimming and J lost 2 bases, with 22 bases between them. The CDR3 loop is CATSDPRPIGDSAGNTIYF. The CDR3 DNA sequence: TGTGCCACCAGTGATCCCCGGCCTATAGGGGATTCCGCTGGAAACACCATATATTTT.

The V and J genes are TRBV7-9 and TRBJ2-3; D is undetermined. This CDR3 has 14 residues. V dropped 5 bases and J dropped 5 bases, with 14 bases sitting between them. The germline gives CDR1 SEHNR, CDR2 FQNEAQ (reference sequence). CDR3 sequence (DNA): TGTGCCAGCAGCCCCGAAGCTATAATAGATACGCAGTATTTT. Translation: CASSPEAIIDTQYF.

The chain uses TRBV18 and TRBJ2-3, with TRBD1 matching over 7 bases. CDR1 is KGHSH and CDR2 is LQKENI in the germline V gene. J gave up 4 bases and V 0 bases, and 7 bases lay outside the gene matches. The CDR3 runs to 16 residues. The CDR3 region is CASSPPTGDGADTQYF. The CDR3 DNA is TGTGCCAGCTCACCACCTACAGGGGATGGAGCAGATACGCAGTATTTT. Full variable domain (missing parts from reference TRBV18 and TRBJ2-3): NAGVMQNPRHLVRRRGQEARLRCSPMKGHSHVYWYRQLPEEGLKFMVYLQKENIIDESGMPKERFSAEFPKEGPSILRIQQVVRGDSAAYFCASSPPTGDGADTQYFGPGTRLTVL.

CDR3 loop: CASSQDRGRRETQYF. As DNA, the CDR3 is TGTGCCAGCAGCCAGGACAGGGGGCGCCGGGAGACCCAGTACTTC. The genes are TRBV9 and TRBJ2-5; 11 bases line up with TRBD1. The CDR3 runs to 15 residues. CDR1 and CDR2 from the germline V gene are SGDLS and YYNGEE. Unmatched junction bases numbered 7, after V lost 4 bases and J lost 5 bases. The full variable domain, its missing parts supplied by reference TRBV9 and TRBJ2-5, is DSGVTQTPKHLITATGQRVTLRCSPRSGDLSVYWYQQSLDQGLQFLIQYYNGEERAKGNILERFSAQQFPDLHSELNLSSLELGDSALYFCASSQDRGRRETQYFGPGTRLLVL.

This clone was recorded a few times. J is TRBJ2-3 and V is TRBV2, with TRBD1 matching 7 bases. Per the germline V gene, CDR1 is SNHLY and CDR2 is FYNNEI. Losses at the gene ends were 6 bases for V and 0 bases for J; bases not matched to a gene: 9. This CDR3 has 16 residues. CDR3 loop: CASSLRQGGSTDTQYF. The CDR3 bases are TGTGCCAGCAGCTTAAGACAGGGTGGGAGCACAGATACGCAGTATTTT.